The next 11 T cell receptor beta chains were all read from a single sample in a study of glioma-infiltrating T cells after dendritic cell vaccination. Using immunoSEQ multiplex PCR, the repertoire was profiled, and TCRdb retains in-frame clones only, with some absent. Seen here are just under 85,000 clones, around 90% observed once, and the top ten hold 3.2%. The specimen comprised blood, sampled before dendritic cell vaccination. The origin of the receptors is a human donor with glioblastoma.

The V call is TRBV18, the J call TRBJ1-3; 8 bases align to TRBD1. Losses at the gene ends were 4 bases for V and 0 bases for J; bases not matched to a gene: 5. Germline CDR1 reads KGHSH; CDR2 reads LQKENI. The CDR3 contains 16 residues. The CDR3 here is CASSLGTGNSGNTIYF. For the CDR3, the DNA is TGTGCCAGCTCACTCGGGACAGGCAACTCTGGAAACACCATATATTTT.

The genes are TRBV27 and TRBJ1-5; 11 bases align to TRBD1. J lost 7 bases, V lost 4 bases, and 6 bases had no gene match. The germline V gene encodes CDR1 MNHEY and CDR2 SMNVEV (reference sequence). The CDR3 consists of 15 residues. CDR3 amino acids: CASSSGTGGRQPQHF. CDR3 nucleotides: TGTGCCAGCAGTTCGGGGACAGGGGGTCGCCAGCCCCAGCATTTT.

The rearrangement joins TRBV4-1 to TRBJ2-1; possible D gene TRBD2, 5 bases. V was pared by 5 bases and J by 6 bases, with 17 bases between. The CDR3 runs to 15 residues. CDR1 and CDR2 (germline): MGHRA, YSYEKL. The DNA of the CDR3 is TGCGCCAGCAGCAACGGACTCAAGGGCACCAATGAGCAGTTCTTC. This gives the protein CASSNGLKGTNEQFF.

The chain links TRBV15 to TRBJ2-6, with no clear D. Germline V gene lookup returns CDR1 LNHNV and CDR2 YYDKDF (reference sequence). V lost 1 base and J lost 6, with 10 bases in between. There are 15 residues in the CDR3. CDR3 nucleotides: TGTGCCACCAGCAGAGGTGGGCACGAGGCCAACGTCCTGACTTTC. Residues: CATSRGGHEANVLTF.

V usage is TRBV5-8 and J usage is TRBJ1-2; no clear D. Trimming shortened V by 5 bases and J by 0 bases, and 14 bases separated the two germline ends. The CDR3 consists of 15 residues. In germline, CDR1 is SGHTS, CDR2 YDEGEE. CDR3 sequence reads: CASSIVGQANYGYTF. The CDR3 DNA reads as TGTGCCAGCAGTATAGTGGGCCAAGCTAACTATGGCTACACCTTC. Variable domain in full (rest from reference TRBV5-8 and TRBJ1-2): EAGVTQSPTHLIKTRGQQATLRCSPISGHTSVYWYQQALGLGLQFLLWYDEGEERNRGNFPPRFSGRQFPNYSSELNVNALELEDSALYLCASSIVGQANYGYTFGSGTRLTVV.

This chain joins TRBV5-1 and TRBJ2-1; D ambiguous. The CDR3 consists of 15 residues. Trimming cost V 0 bases and J 8 bases, with 15 bases left between them. CDR1 is SGHRS and CDR2 is YFSETQ in the germline V gene. The CDR3 sequence: CASSLGGGTIDEQFF. CDR3 in DNA: TGCGCCAGCAGCTTGGGCGGCGGTACAATTGATGAGCAGTTCTTC.

V and J are TRBV11-3 and TRBJ1-1; a possible D gene is TRBD1 (5 bases). V lost 4 bases, J lost 6 bases, and 9 bases lay in between. This CDR3 has 12 residues. CDR1 SGHNT and CDR2 YENEEA come from the germline V gene. CDR3 amino acids: CASSSLRAEAFF. The CDR3 DNA sequence: TGTGCCAGCAGCTCCCTCAGGGCTGAAGCTTTCTTT.

The chain combines TRBV5-6 with TRBJ2-3, with D perhaps matching TRBD1 (5 bases). The CDR3 totals 13 residues. V was pared by 7 bases and J by 5 bases, with 14 bases between. Per the germline V gene, CDR1 is SGHDT and CDR2 is YYEEEE. CDR3 protein: CASRPGLVDTQYF. The CDR3 DNA reads as TGTGCCAGCCGCCCAGGGTTGGTAGATACGCAGTATTTT. Looking up the rest from reference TRBV5-6 and TRBJ2-3 gives the full variable domain: DAGVTQSPTHLIKTRGQQVTLRCSPKSGHDTVSWYQQALGQGPQFIFQYYEEEERQRGNFPDRFSGHQFPNYSSELNVNALLLGDSALYLCASRPGLVDTQYFGPGTRLTVL.

In the case of this clone: Other DNA sequences from this sample encode an identical CDR3 as well. The CDR3 sequence is CASSPEGRRDGYTF. In nucleotides, the CDR3 is TGCGCCAGCAGCCCGGAAGGGCGCAGGGATGGCTACACCTTC. This sequence joins TRBV5-1 and TRBJ1-2; possible D gene TRBD1, 5 bases. The CDR3 is 14 residues long. Germline V gene sequence: CDR1 SGHRS, CDR2 YFSETQ. V lost 4 bases, J lost 6 bases, and 16 bases lay in between.

To note about this clone: The junction shows a germline mismatch at one end, possibly a read error. This rearrangement joins TRBV5-1 to TRBJ2-2; D is perhaps TRBD2 (6 bases). Germline CDR1 SGHRS, CDR2 YFSETQ. The CDR3 loop spans 14 amino acids. The chain's CDR3 is CASGEETNTGGLFF. DNA for the CDR3: TGCGCCAGCGGGGAAGAAACGAACACCGGGGGGCTGTTTTTT. Full variable domain (remainder filled in from reference TRBV5-1 and TRBJ2-2): KAGVTQTPRYLIKTRGQQVTLSCSPISGHRSVSWYQQTPGQGLQFLFEYFSETQRNKGNFPGRFSGRQFSNSRSEMNVSTLELGDSALYLCASGEETNTGGLFFGEGSRLTVL.

To note about this clone: Other DNA sequences from this sample encode an identical CDR3 as well. The rearrangement links TRBV5-1 to TRBJ2-3, with 13 bases fitting TRBD2. The CDR3 covers 16 residues. Germline loops: CDR1 SGHRS, CDR2 YFSETQ. Trimming at V came to 0 bases and at J to 5 bases, leaving 3 bases not matched to a gene. CDR3 nucleotides: TGCGCCAGCAGCTTGGGACTAGCGGGGGGCATAGATACGCAGTATTTT. Protein sequence: CASSLGLAGGIDTQYF.